The 17 T cell receptor beta chains listed next were all sequenced from one sample in a study of PD-L1 blockade in urothelial cancer. Only in-frame clones appear in the TCRdb table, and some are missing; sequencing was by immunoSEQ multiplex PCR. The sample yields about 51,000 clones, around 90% seen once. The time point was: peripheral blood 6 weeks after treatment start. The sequencing used PBMCs, collected around atezolizumab (anti-PD-L1) treatment. The receptor set was obtained from a man aged 55 to 69 with urothelial cancer.

This chain links TRBV4-1 with TRBJ2-5; possibly TRBD2 for D (7 bases). Trimming pared 0 bases from V and 4 bases from J, leaving 15 bases between. The germline CDR1 and CDR2 sequences are MGHRA and YSYEKL. This CDR3 is built from 16 residues. The CDR3 loop is CASSQDGVGGRETQYF. For the CDR3, the DNA is TGCGCCAGCAGCCAAGACGGTGTGGGGGGGCGAGAGACCCAGTACTTC.

The J gene is TRBJ2-7, the V gene TRBV5-1; 10 nucleotides align to TRBD1. This CDR3 is built from 15 residues. The germline V gene has CDR1 SGHRS and CDR2 YFSETQ. The V and J ends lost 3 bases and 6 bases, in that order; junction bases with no gene match: 9. The CDR3, as DNA: TGCGCCAGCAGCTCCCGACAGGGGGCAGCGGTCGAGCAGTACTTC. Protein: CASSSRQGAAVEQYF. Full variable domain (remainder filled in from reference TRBV5-1 and TRBJ2-7): KAGVTQTPRYLIKTRGQQVTLSCSPISGHRSVSWYQQTPGQGLQFLFEYFSETQRNKGNFPGRFSGRQFSNSRSEMNVSTLELGDSALYLCASSSRQGAAVEQYFGPGTRLTVT.

The V gene is TRBV28, the J gene TRBJ2-7, with a tentative D call TRBD1 (6 bases). V was cut by 3 bases and J by 4 bases, with 7 bases left in between. Germline loops: CDR1 MDHEN, CDR2 SYDVKM. This CDR3 contains 12 residues. The CDR3 sequence: CASSLRGYEQYF. CDR3 nucleotides: TGTGCCAGCAGTTTGAGGGGGTACGAGCAGTACTTC.

The chain joins TRBV7-9 to TRBJ2-3, with 9 bases matching TRBD1. From germline, CDR1 is SEHNR and CDR2 FQNEAQ (reference sequence). The CDR3 has 15 amino acids. V lost 5 bases to trimming and J lost 3 bases; unmatched junction nucleotides: 6. The CDR3 region has the DNA TGTGCCAGCAGCGGATCCGGGACAGGGACAGATACGCAGTATTTT. Its protein is CASSGSGTGTDTQYF.

The genes are TRBV21-1 and TRBJ2-2; the D call of TRBD2 is as the table states it, not checked on the DNA. TRBV21-1 is noted as a pseudogene. This CDR3 is 17 amino acids long. This chain's CDR3 is CASSKKDREAITGELFF. In DNA, the CDR3 is TGTGCCAGCAGCAAAAAAGACCGGGAGGCCATCACCGGGGAGCTGTTTTTT.

This clone was recorded only once. This sequence joins TRBV6-5 and TRBJ1-1, with D uncertain. V lost 2 bases, J lost 4 bases, and 8 bases lay in between. Germline CDR1 is MNHEY and CDR2 is SVGAGI. This CDR3 has 13 residues. CDR3 in DNA: TGTGCCAGCAGTTACGGGCAGTTCACTGAAGCTTTCTTT. Its protein product is CASSYGQFTEAFF.

This chain connects TRBV2 to TRBJ1-1, with no clear D. CDR3 size: 14 residues. V lost 2 bases and J lost 0, with 7 bases in between. The germline V gene encodes CDR1 SNHLY and CDR2 FYNNEI. CDR3 loop: CASSESRLNTEAFF. The CDR3 DNA is TGTGCCAGCAGTGAATCCAGGCTGAACACTGAAGCTTTCTTT.

The chain has TRBV27 and TRBJ1-2; TRBD1 matches 8 bases. Germline CDR1 is MNHEY and CDR2 is SMNVEV (reference sequence). V was clipped by 5 bases and J by 2 bases; unmatched bases: 7. CDR3 length equals 15 residues. CDR3 bases: TGTGCCAGCAGTGACCGGGACAGGTTGAACTATGGCTACACCTTC. Its translation: CASSDRDRLNYGYTF.

The chain links TRBV7-2 to TRBJ2-3; 14 bases are shared with TRBD2. This CDR3 comprises 16 residues. V shed 5 bases and J 2 bases; nucleotides not matched to a gene: 3. The germline V gene has CDR1 SGHTA and CDR2 FQGNSA. In nucleotides, the CDR3 is TGTGCCAGCAGCCGGACTAGCGGGGGGCCCACAGATACGCAGTATTTT. Translating gives CASSRTSGGPTDTQYF.

The J gene is TRBJ2-7, the V gene TRBV4-3; TRBD2 matches at 10 bases. This CDR3 is 15 amino acids long. V lost 6 bases to trimming and J lost 4 bases; unmatched junction nucleotides: 9. Germline V CDR1 and CDR2: LGHNA, YSLEER. CDR3 protein: CASRGELAGVYEQYF. The DNA of the CDR3 is TGCGCCAGCAGAGGGGAGCTAGCGGGAGTATACGAGCAGTACTTC.

The chain joins TRBV7-6 to TRBJ1-6, with 9 positions matching TRBD1. Germline V gives CDR1 SGHVS, CDR2 FNYEAQ. V dropped 0 bases and J dropped 5; count of bases not matched to a gene: 5. The CDR3 length is 17 residues. The CDR3 reads CASSLAQTGGNNSPLHF. In DNA, the CDR3 is TGTGCCAGCAGCTTAGCGCAGACAGGGGGAAATAATTCACCCCTCCACTTT.

Only a few counts were recorded for this clone. The chain combines TRBV30 with TRBJ2-7, with D possibly TRBD1 on 6 matching bases. The germline V gene has CDR1 GTSNPN and CDR2 SVGIG (reference sequence). V was trimmed by 2 bases and J by 4 bases, leaving 27 bases between them. This CDR3 is 18 amino acids long. The CDR3 spells CAWSPGRSPGQGLYEQYF. CDR3 coding DNA: TGTGCCTGGAGTCCTGGCCGCAGCCCCGGCCAGGGGCTATACGAGCAGTACTTC. Complete variable domain (other parts from reference TRBV30 and TRBJ2-7): SQTIHQWPATLVQPVGSPLSLECTVEGTSNPNLYWYRQAAGRGLQLLFYSVGIGQISSEVPQNLSASRPQDRQFILSSKKLLLSDSGFYLCAWSPGRSPGQGLYEQYFGPGTRLTVT.

V gene TRBV4-2 combines with J gene TRBJ1-3; TRBD1 aligns across 9 bases. The CDR3 sequence is 16 residues long. The junction had 5 bases not matched to a gene; V was cut back by 1 base and J by 4 bases. Germline lookup yields CDR1 LGHNA and CDR2 YNFKEQ. CDR3 amino acids: CASSQAAGTGGNTIYF. Here the CDR3 DNA reads TGTGCCAGCAGCCAAGCGGCCGGGACAGGGGGAAACACCATATATTTT.

This sequence joins TRBV6-6 and TRBJ2-1; perhaps TRBD2 as D (5 bases). Germline CDR1 reads MNHNY; CDR2 reads SVGAGI (reference sequence). The CDR3 has 12 residues. V lost 6 bases and J lost 3, with 6 bases in between. CDR3 amino acids: CASSEGYNEQFF. DNA of the CDR3: TGTGCCAGCAGCGAGGGCTACAATGAGCAGTTCTTC.

The chain combines TRBV9 with TRBJ2-6; D not certain. Trimming left V 3 bases short and J 0 bases short, with 10 bases between. The germline CDR1 and CDR2 sequences are SGDLS and YYNGEE. The CDR3 runs 16 residues. The CDR3 bases are TGTGCCAGCAGCGCCCGAGAGAACTCTGGGGCCAACGTCCTGACTTTC. It encodes CASSARENSGANVLTF.

The J gene is TRBJ1-1, the V gene TRBV9; 11 bases are a match to TRBD1. Trimming at V came to 3 bases and at J to 5 bases, leaving 9 bases not matched to a gene. Germline loops: CDR1 SGDLS, CDR2 YYNGEE. This CDR3 has 16 residues. The DNA of the CDR3 is TGTGCCAGCAGCGCCGGGACAGGGGGTCTAAGAACTGAAGCTTTCTTT. It specifies CASSAGTGGLRTEAFF.

V gene TRBV5-1 combines with J gene TRBJ2-7; 9 nucleotides match TRBD2. Unmatched junction bases numbered 9, after V lost 3 bases and J lost 5 bases. There are 15 residues in the CDR3. Germline CDR1 is SGHRS and CDR2 is YFSETQ. The CDR3 DNA reads as TGCGCCAGCAGCTCTCTGGGTAGCGGGAGAGACGAGCAGTACTTC. Translation gives CASSSLGSGRDEQYF.